The following is a TCR beta chain sequence with its context. This sample is part of a study of blood T cell repertoires in COVID-19. Study-level background: COVID-19 samples, acute and convalescent, were from the United States, Italy and Spain. From T cells, B-cell-depleted T cells, or PBMCs came the material, which was cDNA or gDNA.

Authors' analysis steps: Amplification with reference gene primers provided the estimates of nucleated cell counts. Measured with immunoSEQ multiplex PCR; TCRdb has only the in-frame clones, and not every one. D and trimming were read from the DNA, whereas the V and J calls and clone size are those reported in that table. The sample yields 60,000 to 65,000 clones, more than 60% seen once. There are 12 residues in the CDR3. Losses at the gene ends were 7 bases for V and 4 bases for J; bases not matched to a gene: 3. Looked up from germline, CDR1 is SGHRS and CDR2 is YFSETQ. The chain links TRBV5-1 to TRBJ1-1; the match to TRBD1 covers 8 bases. This sequence originates from an elderly woman with active or convalescent COVID-19. The specimen sequenced was peripheral blood. In DNA form, the CDR3 reads TGCGCCAGCGGAACAGGGGGCACTGAAGCTTTCTTT. Translation: CASGTGGTEAFF. The whole variable domain, filled in from reference TRBV5-1 and TRBJ1-1, reads KAGVTQTPRYLIKTRGQQVTLSCSPISGHRSVSWYQQTPGQGLQFLFEYFSETQRNKGNFPGRFSGRQFSNSRSEMNVSTLELGDSALYLCASGTGGTEAFFGQGTRLTVV.